One sample yielded the 18 T cell receptor beta chains listed below, sequenced in a study of CD8+ T cells in alopecia areata. Regarding treatment: oral pan-JAK inhibitor, 5-10 mg twice daily. RNA extraction and reverse transcription yielded cDNA as sequencing template. Using immunoSEQ multiplex PCR, the repertoire was profiled, and TCRdb retains in-frame clones only, with some absent. The sample lists 150,000 to 200,000 clones, less than 70% occurring once. The input for sequencing was CD4+ T cells sorted from blood, taken at week 24, from a patient treated with tofacitinib. Receptors were obtained from a human donor with alopecia areata.

J is TRBJ1-1 and V is TRBV9; 7 bases agree with TRBD1. Trimming cost V 0 bases and J 1 base; bases outside gene matches: 3. Germline V gives CDR1 SGDLS, CDR2 YYNGEE. This CDR3 comprises 15 residues. The CDR3 coding sequence is TGTGCCAGCAGCGTAGAAGCAGGGGGGAACACTGAAGCTTTCTTT. This translates into CASSVEAGGNTEAFF.

V is TRBV13 and J is TRBJ2-5, with 11 nucleotides matching TRBD1. Looked up from germline, CDR1 is PRHDT and CDR2 is FYEKMQ (reference sequence). The CDR3 is 15 residues long. The ends lost 5 bases at V and 5 bases at J; junction bases unmatched: 7. The CDR3 bases are TGTGCCAGCAGCGTCGGGACAGGGGGAAGCGAGACCCAGTACTTC. Translation gives CASSVGTGGSETQYF. The full variable domain, its missing parts supplied by reference TRBV13 and TRBJ2-5, is AAGVIQSPRHLIKEKRETATLKCYPIPRHDTVYWYQQGPGQDPQFLISFYEKMQSDKGSIPDRFSAQQFSDYHSELNMSSLELGDSALYFCASSVGTGGSETQYFGPGTRLLVL.

This clone appeared once. This chain links TRBV27 with TRBJ2-7; TRBD1 is a possible D gene (6 bases). This CDR3 contains 12 residues. Trimming removed 5 bases at V and 7 bases at J, with 12 bases between. The germline V gene has CDR1 MNHEY and CDR2 SMNVEV (reference sequence). This CDR3 is CASSRTDREQYF. CDR3 DNA sequence: TGTGCCAGCAGTCGGACAGATCGGGAGCAGTACTTC.

Only a few counts were recorded for this clone. The V call is TRBV29-1, the J call TRBJ1-4; D call uncertain. The germline CDR1 and CDR2 sequences are SQVTM and ANQGSEA. V lost 4 bases and J 5 bases, leaving 11 bases between the germline ends. The CDR3 is 13 residues long. This CDR3 reads CSVGLGQNEKLFF. CDR3 coding DNA: TGCAGCGTTGGTCTCGGCCAGAATGAAAAACTGTTTTTT.

There are a few counts of this clone. The chain couples TRBV29-1 to TRBJ1-1; tentatively, D is TRBD1 (6 bases). V was trimmed by 4 bases and J by 0 bases, leaving 9 bases between them. CDR1 and CDR2 from the germline V gene are SQVTM and ANQGSEA. The CDR3 sequence is 13 residues long. The CDR3 DNA follows: TGCAGCGTTGTAGGGGGGCTGAACACTGAAGCTTTCTTT. Protein: CSVVGGLNTEAFF.

This clone was seen only a few times. This sequence joins TRBV18 and TRBJ1-5; the D is unclear. The CDR3 runs 15 residues. The germline V gene has CDR1 KGHSH and CDR2 LQKENI. Trimming cost V 3 bases and J 0 bases, with 9 bases left between them. This CDR3 reads CASSPSGNSNQPQHF. CDR3 bases: TGTGCCAGCTCACCGTCGGGCAATAGCAATCAGCCCCAGCATTTT.

The genes are TRBV4-1 and TRBJ2-7, with D tentatively TRBD1 (5 bases). Germline V gene lookup returns CDR1 MGHRA and CDR2 YSYEKL. CDR3 length: 15 residues. V was pared by 0 bases and J by 1 base, with 10 bases between. CDR3 in amino acids: CASSQEGVKSYEQYF. The CDR3 DNA follows: TGCGCCAGCAGCCAAGAAGGGGTCAAATCCTACGAGCAGTACTTC.

The V call is TRBV15, the J call TRBJ1-5, with a tentative D call TRBD1 (6 bases). Germline V gene data show CDR1 as LNHNV and CDR2 as YYDKDF (reference sequence). The CDR3 runs 13 residues. V was shortened by 5 bases and J by 5 bases, with 10 bases between the two germline ends. CDR3 loop: CATSGGVDQPQHF. In DNA, the CDR3 is TGTGCCACCAGCGGGGGCGTCGATCAGCCCCAGCATTTT.

V and J are TRBV7-9 and TRBJ1-4; no firm D call. The length of the CDR3 is 13 residues. Germline CDR1 is SEHNR and CDR2 is FQNEAQ (reference sequence). V lost 5 bases to trimming and J lost 1 base, with 5 bases between them. The CDR3 spells CASSRVTNEKLFF. The CDR3 region has the DNA TGTGCCAGCAGCCGAGTAACTAATGAAAAACTGTTTTTT.

This chain uses TRBV15 with TRBJ2-3, with D perhaps TRBD2 (6 bases). This CDR3 has 12 amino acids. V dropped 3 bases and J dropped 11 bases, with 12 bases sitting between them. The germline V gene has CDR1 LNHNV and CDR2 YYDKDF (reference sequence). The CDR3 reads CATSRRGGEQYF. CDR3 nucleotides: TGTGCCACCAGCAGGCGGGGTGGGGAGCAGTATTTT.

The rearrangement uses TRBV4-1 and TRBJ2-3; D gene uncertain. This CDR3 contains 16 residues. Trimming left V 0 bases short and J 0 bases short, with 10 bases between. CDR1 is MGHRA, CDR2 YSYEKL, per germline. Written as DNA, the CDR3 is TGCGCCAGCAGCCAAGACTCCAGGCTTAGCACAGATACGCAGTATTTT. Protein product: CASSQDSRLSTDTQYF.

This rearrangement joins TRBV5-6 to TRBJ2-2; the D is unclear. The CDR3 spans 15 residues. The ends were cut back, 0 bases at V and 3 bases at J, with 9 bases in the middle. Per germline, CDR1 SGHDT and CDR2 YYEEEE. The CDR3 region has the DNA TGTGCCAGCAGCTTGGACCGCGTGCACACCGGGGAGCTGTTTTTT. It is translated as CASSLDRVHTGELFF.

The chain couples TRBV14 to TRBJ1-1; TRBD1 is a possible D gene (5 bases). Germline CDR1 is SGHDN and CDR2 is FVKESK. Trimming removed 0 bases from V and 1 base from J, with 15 bases in between. CDR3 length: 17 amino acids. The DNA for the CDR3 is TGTGCCAGCAGCCAAGAAGGAGGGACGGACTCGAACACTGAAGCTTTCTTT. Its protein is CASSQEGGTDSNTEAFF.

In its sample, this clone was seen a few times. The rearrangement joins TRBV23-1 to TRBJ1-4; D is uncertain. TRBV23-1 is recorded as an ORF, its role being uncertain. The ends were cut back, 2 bases at V and 7 bases at J, with 2 bases in the middle. The CDR3 has 11 residues. CDR3 bases: TGCGCCAGCAGTCAACCTGAAAAACTGTTTTTT. It codes for CASSQPEKLFF.

This chain links TRBV2 with TRBJ1-1; 9 nucleotides line up with TRBD1. V trimming: 6 bases; J trimming: 7 bases; junction bases outside the gene matches: 12. Germline V lookup: CDR1 SNHLY, CDR2 FYNNEI. The CDR3 is 15 residues long. CDR3 sequence reads: CASSRGGTGSGEAFF. For the CDR3, the DNA is TGTGCCAGCAGCCGTGGAGGGACAGGGTCGGGTGAAGCTTTCTTT. The full variable domain, in which reference TRBV2 and TRBJ1-1 provide the parts outside the CDR3, is EPEVTQTPSHQVTQMGQEVILRCVPISNHLYFYWYRQILGQKVEFLVSFYNNEISEKSEIFDDQFSVERPDGSNFTLKIRSTKLEDSAMYFCASSRGGTGSGEAFFGQGTRLTVV.

This clone turned up a few times. At one of its ends the junction is not consistent with the germline gene, which may arise from a read error. The V and J genes are TRBV7-7 and TRBJ2-2; D is unresolved. This CDR3 is 16 amino acids long. Germline V gene sequence: CDR1 SSHAT, CDR2 FNYEAQ (reference sequence). CDR3 nucleotide sequence: TGTGCTAGCAGCTTAAGCCCACAGCTATTCACCGGGGAGCTGTTTTTT. Translating it yields CASSLSPQLFTGELFF.

J is TRBJ2-5 and V is TRBV9; D call uncertain. The V end lost 2 bases, the J end lost 2 bases, and 10 bases lay between the germline ends. Germline-derived CDR1 and CDR2 are SGDLS and YYNGEE. This CDR3 has 14 residues. This CDR3 is CASSVLDRQETQYF. In DNA form, the CDR3 reads TGTGCCAGCAGCGTCCTGGACCGTCAAGAGACCCAGTACTTC.

Only a few counts were recorded for this clone. The V call is TRBV6-5, the J call TRBJ2-3, with D perhaps TRBD2 (7 bases). V was shortened by 0 bases and J by 6 bases, with 13 bases between the two germline ends. CDR1 is MNHEY and CDR2 is SVGAGI in the germline V gene. The CDR3 totals 15 residues. CDR3 amino acids: CASSYSGGGADTQYF. The CDR3 DNA reads TGTGCCAGCAGTTACTCTGGTGGGGGGGCGGATACGCAGTATTTT.